These T cell receptor beta chains were read from a single sample in a study of blood T cells in healthy people across ages. TCRdb re-derived calls from the 5' RACE reads in MiXCR, one entry per CDR3 protein. The sample contains hundreds of thousands of distinct CDR3 sequences, 52% of which appear only once. Sequenced input: blood. The receptors were sampled from a woman older than 75 in good health. Each CDR3 is given with its conserved first and last residue.

j_call,v_call,cdr3_length,cdr3_aa
TRBJ1-4,TRBV29-1,15,CSVEAHSSGNEKLFF
TRBJ2-7,TRBV9,16,CASSANPLASAYEQYF
TRBJ2-7,TRBV7-9,13,CASSLRTRYEQYF
TRBJ2-3,TRBV7-2,17,CASSPEVYRSSTDTQYF
TRBJ2-1,TRBV7-2,13,CASSLDLGNEQFF
TRBJ1-5,TRBV18,14,CASSQTGVDQPQHF
TRBJ2-5,TRBV2,13,CATMRQGLGTQYF
TRBJ2-3,TRBV6-5,15,CASSMVPALKDTQYF
TRBJ1-1,TRBV29-1,15,CRGAGRRWWNTEAFF
TRBJ2-3,TRBV5-1,16,CASSLTAGLVVDTQYF
TRBJ1-3,TRBV6-5,15,CASSYIDRVANTIYF
TRBJ2-5,TRBV5-1,12,CTSGPNEETQYF
TRBJ1-2,TRBV4-2,15,CASSPQDTATYGYTF
TRBJ1-2,TRBV10-3,13,CAISMDRNYGYTF
.,TRBV10-3,16,CAISVSSSSLWETQYF
TRBJ1-1,TRBV3-1,13,CASSQESGAGAFF
TRBJ1-6,TRBV20-1,14,CSASTGSADSPLHF
TRBJ2-7,TRBV6-2/TRBV6-3,15,CASSYGTSGRYEQYF
TRBJ2-5,TRBV7-3,14,CASRVSGTQETQYF
TRBJ1-2,TRBV4-1,13,CASSQHGQNGYTF
TRBJ2-7,TRBV28,12,CASGTSAYEQYF
TRBJ2-5,TRBV6-2/TRBV6-3,14,CASRHRARQETQYF
TRBJ2-7,TRBV12-3/TRBV12-4,13,CASSLLQGSEQYF
TRBJ2-1,TRBV29-1,12,CSVVAGWNEQFF
TRBJ2-5,TRBV10-3,15,CAISEARREGNEQYF
TRBJ2-1,TRBV7-9,13,CASSLGSLHEQFF
TRBJ1-3,TRBV28,16,CASSASVRGLGNTIYF
TRBJ2-1,TRBV7-9,15,CASRGMGLASNEQFF
.,TRBV2,14,CAREIRTDQETQYF
TRBJ2-7,TRBV28,15,CASSEGRGGSYEQYF
TRBJ2-3,TRBV29-1,14,CSVAFLAGGDTQYF
TRBJ1-1,TRBV19,14,CASSHIGDLPQAFF
.,TRBV29-1,12,CSVKQGGYEQYF
TRBJ1-5,TRBV30,14,CAWSGVTGVQPQHF
TRBJ2-3,TRBV4-2,17,CASSQDGTGGVTDTQYF
TRBJ2-7,TRBV30,13,CAWSVGGAYEQYF
TRBJ2-2,TRBV27,15,CASSPGGRTSGELFF
TRBJ1-1,TRBV7-2,14,CASSFMKGPTEAFF
TRBJ2-3,TRBV25-1,14,CASSEYDPHDTQYF
TRBJ2-7,TRBV29-1,12,CSVGQVGGEQYF
TRBJ2-3,TRBV5-1,18,CASSEGLAGGISTDTQYF